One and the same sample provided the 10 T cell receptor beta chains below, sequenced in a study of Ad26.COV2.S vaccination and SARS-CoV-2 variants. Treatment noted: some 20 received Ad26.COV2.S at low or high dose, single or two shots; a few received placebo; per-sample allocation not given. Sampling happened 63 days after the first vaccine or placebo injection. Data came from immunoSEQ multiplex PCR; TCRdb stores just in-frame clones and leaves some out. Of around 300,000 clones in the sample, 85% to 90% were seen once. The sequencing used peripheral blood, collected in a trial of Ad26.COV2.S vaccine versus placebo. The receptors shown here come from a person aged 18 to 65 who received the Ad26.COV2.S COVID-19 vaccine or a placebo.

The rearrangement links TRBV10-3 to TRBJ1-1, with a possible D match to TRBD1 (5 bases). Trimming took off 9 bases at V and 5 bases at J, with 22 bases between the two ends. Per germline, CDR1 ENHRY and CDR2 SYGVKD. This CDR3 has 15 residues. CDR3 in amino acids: CAITSLGAGQTEAFF. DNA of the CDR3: TGTGCCATTACCAGCCTAGGGGCAGGGCAAACTGAAGCTTTCTTT.

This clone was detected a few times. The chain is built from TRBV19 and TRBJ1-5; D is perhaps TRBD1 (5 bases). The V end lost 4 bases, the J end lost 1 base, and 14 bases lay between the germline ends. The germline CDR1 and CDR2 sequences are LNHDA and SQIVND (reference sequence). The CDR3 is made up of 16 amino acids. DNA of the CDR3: TGTGCCAGTAGTACTTCCGGGGGGAGAAGCAATCAGCCCCAGCATTTT. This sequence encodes CASSTSGGRSNQPQHF. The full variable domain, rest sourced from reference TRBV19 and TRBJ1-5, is DGGITQSPKYLFRKEGQNVTLSCEQNLNHDAMYWYRQDPGQGLRLIYYSQIVNDFQKGDIAEGYSVSREKKESFPLTVTSAQKNPTAFYLCASSTSGGRSNQPQHFGDGTRLSIL.

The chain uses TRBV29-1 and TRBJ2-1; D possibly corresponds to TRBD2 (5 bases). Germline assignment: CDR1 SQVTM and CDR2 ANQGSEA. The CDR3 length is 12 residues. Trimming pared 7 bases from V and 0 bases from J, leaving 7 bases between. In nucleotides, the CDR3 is TGCAGCGCTCGGGACTCCTACAATGAGCAGTTCTTC. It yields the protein CSARDSYNEQFF.

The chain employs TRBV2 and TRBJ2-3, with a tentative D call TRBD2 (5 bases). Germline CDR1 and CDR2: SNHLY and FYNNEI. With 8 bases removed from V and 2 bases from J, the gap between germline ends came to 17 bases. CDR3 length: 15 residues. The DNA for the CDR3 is TGTGCCAGCGTGCTTCAAACTAGGCTCACAGATACGCAGTATTTT. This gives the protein CASVLQTRLTDTQYF.

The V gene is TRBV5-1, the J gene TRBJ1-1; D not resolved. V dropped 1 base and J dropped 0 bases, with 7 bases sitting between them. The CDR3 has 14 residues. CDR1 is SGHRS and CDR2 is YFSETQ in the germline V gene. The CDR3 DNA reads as TGCGCCAGCAGCTTGCGGACGGTGAACACTGAAGCTTTCTTT. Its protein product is CASSLRTVNTEAFF. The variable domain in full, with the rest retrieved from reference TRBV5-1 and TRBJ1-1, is KAGVTQTPRYLIKTRGQQVTLSCSPISGHRSVSWYQQTPGQGLQFLFEYFSETQRNKGNFPGRFSGRQFSNSRSEMNVSTLELGDSALYLCASSLRTVNTEAFFGQGTRLTVV.

Here the CDR3 reads CASSHQRGIYEQYF. DNA of the CDR3: TGCGCCAGCAGCCACCAACGGGGAATATACGAGCAGTACTTC. The chain is built from TRBV4-3 and TRBJ2-7; D perhaps matches TRBD2 (5 bases). Germline-derived CDR1 and CDR2 are LGHNA and YSLEER. Trimming stripped 3 bases from V and 4 bases from J, with 13 bases between. The CDR3 length is 14 residues.

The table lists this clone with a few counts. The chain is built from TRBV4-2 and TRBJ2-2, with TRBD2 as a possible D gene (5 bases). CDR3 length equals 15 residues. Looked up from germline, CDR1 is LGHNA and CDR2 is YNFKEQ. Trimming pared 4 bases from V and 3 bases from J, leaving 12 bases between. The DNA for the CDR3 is TGTGCCAGCAGCCCCCCGGGGAGACACACCGGGGAGCTGTTTTTT. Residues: CASSPPGRHTGELFF.

CDR3 in amino acids: CASSLVGYTEAFF. The DNA of the CDR3 is TGTGCCAGCAGCTTAGTCGGGTACACTGAAGCTTTCTTT. This chain joins TRBV7-2 and TRBJ1-1, with D unresolved. This CDR3 is built from 13 residues. Trimming removed 1 base at V and 3 bases at J, with 6 bases between. Germline assignment: CDR1 SGHTA and CDR2 FQGNSA.

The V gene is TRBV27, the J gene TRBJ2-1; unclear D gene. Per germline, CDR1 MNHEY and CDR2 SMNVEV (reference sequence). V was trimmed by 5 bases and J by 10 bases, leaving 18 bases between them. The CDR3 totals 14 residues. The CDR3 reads CASSPGLTPVEQFF. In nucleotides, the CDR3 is TGTGCCAGCAGTCCGGGCCTCACCCCAGTGGAGCAGTTCTTC.

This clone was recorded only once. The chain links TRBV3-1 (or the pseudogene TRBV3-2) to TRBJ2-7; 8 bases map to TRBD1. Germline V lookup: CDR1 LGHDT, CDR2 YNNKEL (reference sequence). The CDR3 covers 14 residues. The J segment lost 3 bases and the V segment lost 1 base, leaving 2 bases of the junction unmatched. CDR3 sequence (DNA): TGTGCCAGCAGCCAAGGTGGGACAGGCTACGAGCAGTACGTC. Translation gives CASSQGGTGYEQYV.